This TCR beta chain is drawn from a study of PD-L1 blockade in urothelial cancer. The overall study: Blood was subjected to analysis at 3 weeks (second dose) and 6 weeks following treatment start.

Repertoires were generated with immunoSEQ multiplex PCR, while TCRdb's copy carries only in-frame clones and drops some. The sample includes 100,000 to 150,000 clones, 86% of them seen just once. Trimming took off 1 base at V and 5 bases at J, with 2 bases between the two ends. The CDR3 runs to 12 residues. CDR1 and CDR2 (germline): LGHNT, FRNRAP. Time point denoted: peripheral blood 6 weeks after treatment start. The source was PBMCs, collected around atezolizumab (anti-PD-L1) treatment. The V call is TRBV12-5, the J call TRBJ2-2, with unresolved D. The receptor was isolated from a man aged 50-60 years with urothelial cancer. This CDR3 is CASGLATGELFF. The DNA for the CDR3 is TGTGCTAGTGGTTTGGCAACCGGGGAGCTGTTTTTT.